This is a list of T cell receptor beta chains from one sample in a study of T cell responses to AZD1222 COVID-19 vaccine. Libraries were prepared by immunoSEQ multiplex PCR; TCRdb keeps only in-frame clonotypes and omits some of them. The sample records tens of thousands of clones, about 93% being singletons. This material consisted of peripheral blood, taken on day 0 of MenACWY control vaccination. The receptors come from an adult in good health. Both conserved end residues are part of each CDR3. D genes are given only for firm matches. Clone size is stated in some rows and not others, as once, few, many or a class when expanded.

>TRBV2|NA|TRBJ1-5|NA|16
CASSDLGMGSNQPQHF
TGTGCCAGCAGTGATCTGGGGATGGGAAGCAATCAGCCCCAGCATTTT
>TRBV29-1|NA|TRBJ1-3|TRBD1|14
CSAVTGSSGNTIYF
TGCAGCGCAGTGACAGGGAGCTCTGGAAACACCATATATTTT
>TRBV30|few|TRBJ1-5|NA|13
CAWSGGDNQPQHF
TGTGCCTGGAGCGGGGGGGACAATCAGCCCCAGCATTTT
>TRBV30|NA|TRBJ1-5|NA|14
CAWSVWGSNQPQHF
TGTGCCTGGAGTGTCTGGGGGAGCAATCAGCCCCAGCATTTT
>TRBV12-3/TRBV12-4|once|TRBJ2-7|NA|13
CASSFDSTYEQYF
TGTGCCAGCAGTTTCGACAGCACCTACGAGCAGTACTTC
>TRBV6-2/TRBV6-3|NA|TRBJ2-2|NA|16
CASSYRQPREGGELFF
TGTGCCAGCAGTTACCGGCAACCCAGGGAAGGCGGGGAGCTGTTTTTT
>TRBV19|NA|TRBJ2-7|NA|17
CASIVGNPGNKTHEQYF
TGTGCCAGTATCGTTGGGAACCCGGGGAACAAAACCCACGAGCAGTACTTC
>TRBV11-2|NA|TRBJ2-1|TRBD2|15
CASSPPLAGVNEQFF
TGTGCCAGCAGCCCGCCACTAGCGGGAGTCAATGAGCAGTTCTTC
>TRBV20-1|NA|TRBJ2-1|NA|11
CSADAVGEQFF
TGCAGTGCCGACGCGGTTGGTGAGCAGTTCTTC
>TRBV19|NA|TRBJ2-1|NA|14
CASGDAFSYNEQFF
TGTGCCAGTGGGGATGCATTCTCCTACAATGAGCAGTTCTTC
>TRBV5-1|NA|TRBJ1-3|TRBD1|14
CASSPGTVGNTIYF
TGCGCCAGCAGCCCAGGGACAGTAGGAAACACCATATATTTT
>TRBV6-1|NA|TRBJ2-3|NA|14
CASSEYRSRDTQYF
TGTGCCAGCAGTGAATACCGGAGTCGAGATACGCAGTATTTT
>TRBV3-1/TRBV3-2|NA|TRBJ1-2|NA|15
CASSQDGGQGYGYTF
TGTGCCAGCAGCCAAGATGGCGGCCAGGGATATGGCTACACCTTC
>TRBV28|NA|TRBJ2-7|NA|13
CASSLRHDYEQYF
TGTGCCAGCAGTTTAAGACATGACTACGAGCAGTACTTC
>TRBV12-3/TRBV12-4|NA|TRBJ2-7|NA|13
CAGSLTISYEQYF
TGTGCCGGCAGTTTAACAATCTCCTACGAGCAGTACTTC
>TRBV12-3/TRBV12-4|NA|TRBJ2-1|NA|12
CASSLAYNEQFF
TGTGCCAGCAGTTTAGCCTACAATGAGCAGTTCTTC
>TRBV29-1|NA|TRBJ1-2|NA|9
CSVVPGYTF
TGCAGCGTTGTCCCAGGCTACACCTTC
>TRBV7-9|NA|TRBJ1-6|TRBD1|18
CASSPGQGRGSYNSPLHF
TGTGCCAGCAGCCCAGGACAGGGGAGAGGCTCCTATAATTCACCCCTCCACTTT
>TRBV18|NA|TRBJ1-3|NA|13
CASSPERGNTIYF
TGTGCCAGCTCACCCGAGCGCGGAAACACCATATATTTT
>TRBV27|once|TRBJ1-2|TRBD1|14
CASSLHRDSYGYTF
TGTGCCAGCAGTTTACACCGGGACAGCTATGGCTACACCTTC
>TRBV6-2/TRBV6-3|NA|TRBJ2-2|TRBD2|18
CASSLLAGDSMRTGELFF
TGTGCCAGCAGCCTCCTAGCGGGAGACAGTATGCGCACCGGGGAGCTGTTTTTT
>TRBV5-1|NA|TRBJ2-7|TRBD2|16
CASSPQSGRPAEEQYF
TGCGCCAGCAGCCCGCAGAGCGGGAGGCCGGCGGAAGAGCAGTACTTC
>TRBV28|NA|TRBJ1-2|NA|13
CASSSRGPEGYTF
TGTGCCAGCAGTTCCCGGGGACCTGAGGGCTACACCTTC
>TRBV30|NA|TRBJ2-7|TRBD1|13
CAWSSTGPYEQYF
TGTGCCTGGAGCTCGACAGGGCCCTACGAGCAGTACTTC
>TRBV6-1|NA|TRBJ1-4|NA|14
CASSELGGTRKLFF
TGTGCCAGCAGTGAATTGGGGGGCACAAGAAAACTGTTTTTT
>TRBV28|once|TRBJ2-1|NA|14
CASSSPGRLNEQFF
TGTGCCAGCAGTTCCCCGGGACGGTTGAATGAGCAGTTCTTC
>TRBV2|NA|TRBJ1-6|TRBD1|14
CASRRTGDNSPLHF
TGTGCCAGCAGAAGGACAGGGGATAATTCACCCCTCCACTTT
>TRBV11-2|NA|TRBJ2-5|NA|18
CASSFLGHRVSRRETQYF
TGTGCCAGCAGCTTTCTTGGTCACAGGGTTTCTAGGCGAGAGACCCAGTACTTC
>TRBV5-1|NA|TRBJ1-4|NA|13
CASKDSQLEKLFF
TGCGCCAGCAAAGACAGCCAGTTAGAAAAACTGTTTTTT
>TRBV20-1|NA|TRBJ2-3|NA|11
CSAQSGDTQYF
TGCAGTGCGCAGTCAGGAGATACGCAGTATTTT
>TRBV2|NA|TRBJ1-1|NA|10
CASSELEAFF
TGTGCCAGCAGCGAGCTTGAAGCTTTCTTT
>TRBV27|NA|TRBJ1-4|NA|15
CASSAYLATNEKLFF
TGTGCCAGCAGTGCATACCTAGCAACTAATGAAAAACTGTTTTTT
>TRBV4-1|NA|TRBJ2-7|NA|12
CASSHPGGEQYF
TGCGCCAGCAGCCATCCCGGGGGCGAGCAGTACTTC
>TRBV5-1|NA|TRBJ1-5|NA|15
CASSLGGDSNQPQHF
TGCGCCAGCAGCTTGGGTGGGGATAGCAATCAGCCCCAGCATTTT
>TRBV4-2|NA|TRBJ1-1|NA|14
CASSQTTANTEAFF
TGTGCCAGCAGCCAGACCACAGCGAACACTGAAGCTTTCTTT
>TRBV28|NA|TRBJ1-2|NA|13
CASRPYHWYGYTF
TGTGCCAGCCGTCCCTACCACTGGTATGGCTACACCTTC
>TRBV6-4|NA|TRBJ2-3|TRBD2|14
CASSSGRHTDTQYF
TGTGCCAGCAGTAGCGGGAGGCACACAGATACGCAGTATTTT
>TRBV6-5|NA|TRBJ1-2|TRBD1|13
CASRRLDRASYTF
TGTGCCAGCCGGAGGTTGGACAGGGCCAGCTACACCTTC
>TRBV6-6|NA|TRBJ2-2|NA|17
CASSPSVGAVVTGELFF
TGTGCCAGCAGTCCGTCCGTCGGGGCCGTAGTAACCGGGGAGCTGTTTTTT
>TRBV5-4|NA|TRBJ1-1|NA|16
CASSPLYEGMETEAFF
TGTGCCAGCAGCCCCCTTTACGAGGGAATGGAAACTGAAGCTTTCTTT
>TRBV28|NA|TRBJ2-1|TRBD1|17
CASSLYTTGGRDNEQFF
TGTGCCAGCAGTTTATACACCACAGGGGGCCGCGACAATGAGCAGTTCTTC
>TRBV28|NA|TRBJ1-1|NA|14
CASSPGLLNTEAFF
TGTGCCAGCAGCCCCGGACTGCTGAACACTGAAGCTTTCTTT
>TRBV27|NA|TRBJ1-2|NA|11
CASSSGGGYTF
TGTGCCAGCAGTTCCGGAGGAGGCTACACCTTC
>TRBV30|NA|TRBJ2-1|TRBD2|18
CAWRLKREAPSSYNEQFF
TGTGCCTGGAGGCTCAAGCGGGAGGCCCCGAGCTCCTACAATGAGCAGTTCTTC
>TRBV5-1|NA|TRBJ1-4|NA|14
CASSLLGNNEKLFF
TGCGCCAGCAGCTTGCTGGGGAACAATGAAAAACTGTTTTTT
>TRBV19|NA|TRBJ1-4|NA|14
CASSIQGTNEKLFF
TGTGCCAGTAGTATCCAGGGGACTAATGAAAAACTGTTTTTT
>TRBV30|NA|TRBJ2-7|TRBD1|13
CAWNIAQGWEQYF
TGTGCCTGGAATATTGCACAGGGGTGGGAGCAGTACTTC
>TRBV19|NA|TRBJ2-3|TRBD2|17
CASSVTPTSGGGLWQYF
TGTGCCAGTAGTGTCACTCCGACTAGCGGGGGGGGACTTTGGCAGTATTTT
>TRBV11-2|NA|TRBJ2-7|TRBD2|15
CASSLGGMGSYEQYF
TGTGCCAGCAGCCTGGGAGGGATGGGCTCCTACGAGCAGTACTTC
>TRBV6-2/TRBV6-3|NA|TRBJ1-5|NA|13
CASSFLSNQPQHF
TGTGCCAGCAGTTTTTTGAGCAATCAGCCCCAGCATTTT